This TCR beta chain was captured by sequencing in a study of blood T cell repertoires in COVID-19. Study summary: Italy, Spain and the United States were the sources of the convalescent and acute COVID-19 samples.

The CDR3 runs to 15 residues. The V gene end was trimmed by 0 bases and the J gene end by 5 bases; junction bases not matched to a gene: 6. Germline V CDR1 and CDR2: SGHAT, FQNNGV. Profiled with immunoSEQ multiplex PCR; TCRdb holds only in-frame clones, not every one. Here the sample spans about 120,000 clones, about nine tenths being singletons. The sample was peripheral blood. This clonotype originated in a man aged 35 to 55 with acute or convalescent COVID-19. The chain carries TRBV11-2 and TRBJ2-5, with 7 bases matching TRBD1. In nucleotides, the CDR3 is TGTGCCAGCAGCTTAGAGCGGACAGGTCCGGAGACCCAGTACTTC. It specifies CASSLERTGPETQYF.